This entry lists 4 T cell receptor beta chains sequenced from one sample in a study of T cell changes during pregnancy in multiple sclerosis. The method was immunoSEQ multiplex PCR; TCRdb's version includes in-frame clones alone and lacks a portion of them. The data contain some 40,000 clones, 70% to 90% of them singletons. This specimen consisted of CD4+ T cells from peripheral blood mononuclear cells, obtained before pregnancy. These receptors came from a female donor with multiple sclerosis, enrolled in a pregnancy study.

The gene calls are TRBV6-6 and TRBJ1-6, with 9 bases aligning to TRBD1. CDR3 length: 16 residues. The trim removed 6 bases at V and 1 base at J, leaving 4 bases unmatched. The germline gives CDR1 MNHNY, CDR2 SVGAGI (reference sequence). The CDR3 region has the DNA TGTGCCAGCAGGGGGACAGGGAGTTCCTATAATTCACCCCTCCACTTT. It specifies CASRGTGSSYNSPLHF.

This clone came up a few times. The V gene is TRBV7-2, the J gene TRBJ2-5, with no clear D. Germline loops: CDR1 SGHTA, CDR2 FQGNSA. The CDR3 has 13 amino acids. V lost 2 bases, J lost 9 bases, and 13 bases lay in between. The CDR3 sequence: CASSLRVLHPQYF. DNA for the CDR3: TGTGCCAGCAGCTTACGGGTCCTTCACCCCCAGTACTTC.

The rearrangement uses TRBV5-1 and TRBJ2-5; D is perhaps TRBD1 (6 bases). The CDR3 contains 15 residues. The germline gives CDR1 SGHRS, CDR2 YFSETQ. With 2 bases removed from V and 0 bases from J, the gap between germline ends came to 11 bases. CDR3 region: CASSLMGAHQETQYF. For the CDR3, the DNA is TGCGCCAGCAGCTTAATGGGGGCGCACCAAGAGACCCAGTACTTC. Filled out from reference TRBV5-1 and TRBJ2-5, the complete variable domain reads KAGVTQTPRYLIKTRGQQVTLSCSPISGHRSVSWYQQTPGQGLQFLFEYFSETQRNKGNFPGRFSGRQFSNSRSEMNVSTLELGDSALYLCASSLMGAHQETQYFGPGTRLLVL.

This chain's CDR3 is CASSEDIRYGYTF. The CDR3 DNA reads TGTGCCAGCAGCGAGGACATTCGCTATGGCTACACCTTC. The rearrangement links TRBV2 to TRBJ1-2; TRBD1 might be the D (5 bases). This CDR3 is built from 13 residues. Deletions cut 6 bases from V and 4 bases from J, with 12 bases between. From germline, CDR1 is SNHLY and CDR2 FYNNEI. The variable domain in full, completed from reference TRBV2 and TRBJ1-2, reads EPEVTQTPSHQVTQMGQEVILRCVPISNHLYFYWYRQILGQKVEFLVSFYNNEISEKSEIFDDQFSVERPDGSNFTLKIRSTKLEDSAMYFCASSEDIRYGYTFGSGTRLTVV.